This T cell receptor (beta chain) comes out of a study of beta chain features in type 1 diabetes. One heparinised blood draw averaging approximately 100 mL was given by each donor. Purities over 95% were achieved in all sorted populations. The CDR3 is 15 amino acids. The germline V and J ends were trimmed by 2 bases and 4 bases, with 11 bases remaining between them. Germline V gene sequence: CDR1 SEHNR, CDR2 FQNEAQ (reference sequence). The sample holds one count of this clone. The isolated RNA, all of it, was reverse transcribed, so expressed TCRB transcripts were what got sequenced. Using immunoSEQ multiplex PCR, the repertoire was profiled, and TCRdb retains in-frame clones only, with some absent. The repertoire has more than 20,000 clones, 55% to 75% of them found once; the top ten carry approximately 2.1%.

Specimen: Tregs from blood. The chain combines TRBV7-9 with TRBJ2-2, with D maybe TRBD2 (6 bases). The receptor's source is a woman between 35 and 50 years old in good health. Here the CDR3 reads CASSLLGGGTGELFF. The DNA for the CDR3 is TGTGCCAGCAGCTTACTTGGGGGAGGCACCGGGGAGCTGTTTTTT.